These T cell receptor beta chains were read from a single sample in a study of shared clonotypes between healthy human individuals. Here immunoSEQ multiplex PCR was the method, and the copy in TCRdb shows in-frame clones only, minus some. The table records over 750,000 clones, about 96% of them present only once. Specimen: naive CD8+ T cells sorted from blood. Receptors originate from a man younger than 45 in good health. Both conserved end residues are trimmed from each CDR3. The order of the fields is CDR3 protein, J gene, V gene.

ASSIASPTGPYNQPQH	TRBJ1-5	TRBV19
ASKEWAGSSYEQY	TRBJ2-7	TRBV28
ASSPVVGYRDEQF	TRBJ2-1	TRBV7-2
ASSHFGQGLSQETQY	TRBJ2-5	TRBV14
ASSYYQGNTEAF	TRBJ1-1	TRBV5-6
ASSPPEGSYEQY	TRBJ2-7	TRBV18
ASSFRDRFFGQPQH	TRBJ1-5	TRBV5-5
ASKLASGSPGELF	TRBJ2-2	TRBV6-5
ASTEGQETYEQY	TRBJ2-7	TRBV7-9
ASSQGQGTYEQY	TRBJ2-7	TRBV4-3
ASSVALPVPSYEQY	TRBJ2-7	TRBV9
ASRWVASGEQF	TRBJ2-1	TRBV10-2
ASSLYSSTDTQY	TRBJ2-3	TRBV13
ASSFQFGGAYNEQF	TRBJ2-1	TRBV11-2
ASSVDPVAGDGYT	TRBJ1-2	TRBV9
ASSSGTGPYNSPLH	TRBJ1-6	TRBV5-1
ASSEIVRIKMSSYEQY	TRBJ2-7	TRBV11-1
SVEERPNTGELF	TRBJ2-2	TRBV29-1
SVLGTVNEAF	TRBJ1-1	TRBV29-1
SPLGRGQETQY	TRBJ2-5	TRBV29-1
ASSPFRGLAGGTNTGELF	TRBJ2-2	TRBV9
ASSQERVGRDEKLF	TRBJ1-4	TRBV4-1
ASSPRTRIGSYNEQF	TRBJ2-1	TRBV7-9
ASSLYGTGEVGTGELF	TRBJ2-2	TRBV27
ASSLVRAGGTYEQY	TRBJ2-7	TRBV5-5
ASPGQDSYEQY	TRBJ2-7	TRBV2
ASSLMLSGRANTGELF	TRBJ2-2	TRBV7-6
ASSLSGGGNYGYT	TRBJ1-2	TRBV27
ASEVLHTDTQY	TRBJ2-3	TRBV28
ATSREGGRRYGYT	TRBJ1-2	TRBV15
ASGLLDTAYEQY	TRBJ2-7	TRBV27
ASSFLASGNQETQY	TRBJ2-5	TRBV7-9
ATSLPGRYNEQF	TRBJ2-1	TRBV25-1
ASSAGPLGDTQY	TRBJ2-3	TRBV19
ATREGPSLTYEQY	TRBJ2-7	TRBV15
ASSQSPGREKLF	TRBJ1-4	TRBV16
ASSYGVGTEAF	TRBJ1-1	TRBV6-5
ASSDMTPARVNTEAF	TRBJ1-1	TRBV11-2
ASRPPLSGLATTDTQY	TRBJ2-3	TRBV7-9
ASRENGKETQY	TRBJ2-5	TRBV28
ASSTDTSGGSTDTQY	TRBJ2-3	TRBV7-9
SVEGSSGRGETQY	TRBJ2-5	TRBV29-1
ASSYYGESGNTIY	TRBJ1-3	TRBV6-5
ASSMTSGREDSYNEQF	TRBJ2-1	TRBV5-1
ASSYTGRGVQPQH	TRBJ1-5	TRBV7-9
ASSAGQSNTGELF	TRBJ2-2	TRBV6-4
ASSFSGAVEKLF	TRBJ1-4	TRBV27
ASSLEEELNTEAF	TRBJ1-1	TRBV5-5
ASSSRASSGNTIY	TRBJ1-3	TRBV5-6